This T cell receptor beta chain was recorded in a study of early T cells in non-severe SARS-CoV-2 infection. Study details: Bulk RNA taken from unsorted whole blood was sequenced, leaving chains unpaired.

Germline V CDR1 and CDR2: SNHLY, FYNNEI. The CDR3 has 11 residues. V was shortened by 11 bases and J by 8 bases, with 13 bases between the two germline ends. Note on this clonotype: Antigen unknown.

Individual cDNA molecules were tagged with unique molecular identifiers, the study reported. MiXCR was run by TCRdb on the 5' RACE reads, yielding one entry per CDR3 protein. The sample has fewer than 80,000 distinct CDR3 sequences; roughly 9.4% are singletons. Study outcomes and limitations: The VDJdb matching leaned toward anti-spike CD8 responses and overlooked private and CD4 specificities.

The receptor was isolated from an adult who was a healthcare worker with PCR-confirmed SARS-CoV-2 infection or an uninfected control (not recorded which). This chain connects TRBV2 to TRBJ2-1; D is perhaps TRBD2 (5 bases). The sequencing sample was made of whole blood. Here the CDR3 DNA reads TGTGCCGGATCCCCGGGGTATGAGCAGTTCTTC. The encoded protein is CAGSPGYEQFF.